The rows below give T cell receptor beta chains drawn from one sample of a study of blood T cell repertoires in COVID-19. Measured with immunoSEQ multiplex PCR; TCRdb has only the in-frame clones, and not every one. The table lists 390,000 or so clones, 89% of them singletons. The sequenced material came from peripheral blood. The receptors originated from a woman in her 30s with COVID-19, enrolled during active disease. CDR3s include the opening cysteine and the closing phenylalanine or tryptophan. The D gene is left open where the match is weak. Rows may omit the clone size; those that give it use once, few, many or a size class.

CDR3 DNA | CDR3 protein | CDR3 length | J gene | D gene | clone size | V gene
TGTGCCAGCAGCCAAGGGACTAGGCGTTATGAGCAGTTCTTC | CASSQGTRRYEQFF | 14 | TRBJ2-1 | TRBD2 | . | TRBV3-1/TRBV3-2
TGTGCCATCAGTTTGGGGCCATCAGGAGACTCTGGAAACACCATATATTTT | CAISLGPSGDSGNTIYF | 17 | TRBJ1-3 | . | . | TRBV10-3
TGCGCCAGCAGCTTGGCCGCCAGCACCCGAGGACAGGGGAAGCCCTACTATGGCTACACCTTC | CASSLAASTRGQGKPYYGYTF | 21 | TRBJ1-2 | TRBD1 | . | TRBV5-1
TGCAGCGTTGAAGTCCAGGAGGGCACAGATACGCAGTATTTT | CSVEVQEGTDTQYF | 14 | TRBJ2-3 | . | . | TRBV29-1
TGTGCCAGCATCAATTTTGGGACTAGGATCTATGAGCAGTTCTTC | CASINFGTRIYEQFF | 15 | TRBJ2-1 | TRBD2 | . | TRBV28
TGTGCCAGCTCACCCTCGACAGGACGCCAAGAGACCCAGTACTTC | CASSPSTGRQETQYF | 15 | TRBJ2-5 | . | . | TRBV18
TGTGCCAGCAGTGGACAGGGGGGGAATACGCAGTATTTT | CASSGQGGNTQYF | 13 | TRBJ2-3 | TRBD1 | . | TRBV2
TGTGCCAGCAGCTTAGGGGACAGTCGGAGGGTCTACGAGCAGTACTTC | CASSLGDSRRVYEQYF | 16 | TRBJ2-7 | . | . | TRBV7-8
TGTGCCAGCTCACCTACAGGGGAACCTCAGCCCCAGCATTTT | CASSPTGEPQPQHF | 14 | TRBJ1-5 | TRBD1 | . | TRBV18
TGTGCCAGCAGCTTTGGGCCTAAAGAGACCCAGTACTTC | CASSFGPKETQYF | 13 | TRBJ2-5 | . | . | TRBV5-6
TGTGCCAGCAGTCGGACAAAACCCTCCTACGAGCAGTACTTC | CASSRTKPSYEQYF | 14 | TRBJ2-7 | . | . | TRBV6-2/TRBV6-3
TGCGCCAGCAGCCAAGAAGCCAGGGGAAGCGATGAAGCTTTCTTT | CASSQEARGSDEAFF | 15 | TRBJ1-1 | . | . | TRBV4-3
TGCAGCGTTGTCAAGAGGGACAGGAGCTCCTACGAGCAGTACTTC | CSVVKRDRSSYEQYF | 15 | TRBJ2-7 | TRBD1 | . | TRBV29-1
TGCGCCAGCAGCCAAGATGCAGCCTACAATGAGCAGTTCTTC | CASSQDAAYNEQFF | 14 | TRBJ2-1 | . | few | TRBV4-3
TGTGCCACCAGCGATGGGACTGCCAGGGAGACCCAGTACTTC | CATSDGTARETQYF | 14 | TRBJ2-5 | . | . | TRBV15
TGTGCCATCGTGGCCGGGACAGATGGCTACACCTTC | CAIVAGTDGYTF | 12 | TRBJ1-2 | TRBD1 | . | TRBV10-3
TGCGCCAGCAGTTCAACCGTTGCTGGCGGGGCCAGGTTCGAGACCCAGTACTTC | CASSSTVAGGARFETQYF | 18 | TRBJ2-5 | . | . | TRBV10-1
TGTGCCAGCAGTCCGACAGGGGAGAACTATGGCTACACCTTC | CASSPTGENYGYTF | 14 | TRBJ1-2 | TRBD1 | . | TRBV2
TGCGCCAGCAGCCAATCGGTTAGGACAGGGGGCTTCGAGCAGTACTTC | CASSQSVRTGGFEQYF | 16 | TRBJ2-7 | TRBD1 | . | TRBV4-3
TGTGCCAGCAGCCCCGGGGTAGCGGGTACCTACAATGAGCAGTTCTTC | CASSPGVAGTYNEQFF | 16 | TRBJ2-1 | TRBD2 | . | TRBV5-4
TGTGCCAGCAGCCCAGGGGAGTTTTATGAGCAGTACTTC | CASSPGEFYEQYF | 13 | TRBJ2-7 | . | . | TRBV7-9
TGTGCCAGCAGCCGAACGGGGGCTGAAGCTTTCTTT | CASSRTGAEAFF | 12 | TRBJ1-1 | . | . | TRBV6-5
TGTGCCAGCAGCCAAGATCATGCGGGGGAAAATGAGCAGTTCTTC | CASSQDHAGENEQFF | 15 | TRBJ2-1 | TRBD2 | . | TRBV4-2